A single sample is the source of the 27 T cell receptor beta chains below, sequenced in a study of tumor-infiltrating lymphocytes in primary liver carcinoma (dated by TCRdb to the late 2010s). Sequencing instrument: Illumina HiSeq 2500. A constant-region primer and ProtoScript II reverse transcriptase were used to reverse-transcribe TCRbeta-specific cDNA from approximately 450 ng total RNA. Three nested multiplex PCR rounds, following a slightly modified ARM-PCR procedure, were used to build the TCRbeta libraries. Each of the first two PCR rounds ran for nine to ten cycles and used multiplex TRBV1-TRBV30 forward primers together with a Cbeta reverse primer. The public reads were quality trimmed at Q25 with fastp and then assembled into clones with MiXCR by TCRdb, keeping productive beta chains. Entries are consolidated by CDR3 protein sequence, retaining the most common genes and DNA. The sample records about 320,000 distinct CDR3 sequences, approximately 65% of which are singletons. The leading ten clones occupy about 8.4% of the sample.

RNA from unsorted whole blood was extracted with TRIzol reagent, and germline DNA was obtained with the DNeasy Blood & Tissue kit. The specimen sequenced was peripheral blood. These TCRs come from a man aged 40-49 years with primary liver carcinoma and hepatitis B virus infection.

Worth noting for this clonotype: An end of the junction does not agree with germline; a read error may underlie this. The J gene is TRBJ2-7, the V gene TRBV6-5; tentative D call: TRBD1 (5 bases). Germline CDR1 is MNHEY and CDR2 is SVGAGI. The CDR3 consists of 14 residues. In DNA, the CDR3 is TGTGTCAGCAGTGGACAAGGGGTTTCCTACGAGCAGTACTTC. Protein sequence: CVSSGQGVSYEQYF.

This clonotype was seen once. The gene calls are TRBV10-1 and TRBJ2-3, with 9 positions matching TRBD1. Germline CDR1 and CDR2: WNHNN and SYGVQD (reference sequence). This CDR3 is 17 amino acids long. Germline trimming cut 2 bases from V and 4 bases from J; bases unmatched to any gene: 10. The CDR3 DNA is TGCGCCAGCAGTGAGGTGGGGACAGGGTTGGACGCAGATACGCAGTATTTT. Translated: CASSEVGTGLDADTQYF.

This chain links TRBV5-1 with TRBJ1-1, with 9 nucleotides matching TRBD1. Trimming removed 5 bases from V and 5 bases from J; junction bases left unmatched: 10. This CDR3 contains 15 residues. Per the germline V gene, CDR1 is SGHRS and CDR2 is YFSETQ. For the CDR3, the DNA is TGCGCCAGCAGTCGTGAGGACAGGGGAGGGACTGAAGCTTTCTTT. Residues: CASSREDRGGTEAFF.

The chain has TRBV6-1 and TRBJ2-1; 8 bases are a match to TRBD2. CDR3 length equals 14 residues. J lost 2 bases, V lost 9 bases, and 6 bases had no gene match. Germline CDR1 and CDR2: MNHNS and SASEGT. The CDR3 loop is CARGREVTYNEQFF. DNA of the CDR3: TGTGCCAGGGGGCGGGAGGTGACCTACAATGAGCAGTTCTTC.

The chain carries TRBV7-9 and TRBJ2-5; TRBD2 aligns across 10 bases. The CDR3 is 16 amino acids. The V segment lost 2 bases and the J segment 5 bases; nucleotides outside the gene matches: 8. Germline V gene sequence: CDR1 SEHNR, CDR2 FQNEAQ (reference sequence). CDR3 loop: CASSLKPSGSRETQYF. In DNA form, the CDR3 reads TGTGCCAGCAGCTTAAAGCCTAGCGGGAGTCGGGAGACCCAGTACTTC.

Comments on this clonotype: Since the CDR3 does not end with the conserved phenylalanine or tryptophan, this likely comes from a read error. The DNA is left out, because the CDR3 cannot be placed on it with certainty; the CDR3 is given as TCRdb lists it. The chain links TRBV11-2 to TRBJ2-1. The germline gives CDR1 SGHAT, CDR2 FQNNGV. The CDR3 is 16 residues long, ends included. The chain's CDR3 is CASSLQTNSGYNEQLL.

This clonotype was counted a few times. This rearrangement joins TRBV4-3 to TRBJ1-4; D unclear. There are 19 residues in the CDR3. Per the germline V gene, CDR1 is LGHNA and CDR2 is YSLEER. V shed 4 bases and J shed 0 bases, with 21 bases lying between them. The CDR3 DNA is TGCGCCAGCAGCCCCAGCCCAGGCACCGCCCGCCCAACTAATGAAAAACTGTTTTTT. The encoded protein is CASSPSPGTARPTNEKLFF.

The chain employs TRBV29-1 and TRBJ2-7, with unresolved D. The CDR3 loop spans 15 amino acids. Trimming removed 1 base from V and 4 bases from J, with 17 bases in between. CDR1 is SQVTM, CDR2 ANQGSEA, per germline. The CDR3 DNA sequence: TGCAGCGTTGAAGTCCTCTCTCAATGGGGATACGAGCAGTACTTC. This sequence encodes CSVEVLSQWGYEQYF.

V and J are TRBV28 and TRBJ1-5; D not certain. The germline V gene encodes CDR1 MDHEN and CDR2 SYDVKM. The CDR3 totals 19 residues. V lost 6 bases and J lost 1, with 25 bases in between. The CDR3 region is CASSLTPTTGPRSNQPQHF. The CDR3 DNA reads TGTGCCAGCAGCTTGACACCTACTACCGGGCCGAGGAGCAATCAGCCCCAGCATTTT.

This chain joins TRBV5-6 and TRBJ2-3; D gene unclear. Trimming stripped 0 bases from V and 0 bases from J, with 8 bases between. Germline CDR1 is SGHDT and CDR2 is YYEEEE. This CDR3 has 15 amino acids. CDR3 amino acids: CASSLGSASTDTQYF. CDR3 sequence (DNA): TGTGCCAGCAGCTTGGGGTCAGCTAGCACAGATACGCAGTATTTT.

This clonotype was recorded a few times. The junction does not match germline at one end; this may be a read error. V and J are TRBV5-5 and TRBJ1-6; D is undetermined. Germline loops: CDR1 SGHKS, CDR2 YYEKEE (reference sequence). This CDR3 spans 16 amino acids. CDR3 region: CARSLVPNNQNSPLHF. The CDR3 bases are TGTGCCAGGAGCTTGGTCCCCAACAACCAAAATTCACCCCTCCACTTT.

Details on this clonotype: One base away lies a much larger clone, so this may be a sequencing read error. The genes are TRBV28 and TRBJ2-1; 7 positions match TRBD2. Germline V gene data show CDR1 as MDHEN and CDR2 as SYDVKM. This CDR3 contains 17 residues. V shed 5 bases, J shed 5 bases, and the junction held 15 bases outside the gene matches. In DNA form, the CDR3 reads TGTGCCAGCAGTCCCCTAGGGGCGGGAGAAGGGGACAATGAGCAGTTCTTC. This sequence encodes CASSPLGAGEGDNEQFF.

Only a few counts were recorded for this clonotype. CDR3 amino acids: CASSHGQGGDIQYF. The CDR3 region has the DNA TGTGCCAGCAGTCATGGACAGGGGGGGGACATTCAGTACTTC. The rearrangement joins TRBV7-9 to TRBJ2-4; 10 nucleotides line up with TRBD1. This CDR3 is 14 amino acids long. The germline V gene encodes CDR1 SEHNR and CDR2 FQNEAQ (reference sequence). V dropped 6 bases and J dropped 8; count of bases not matched to a gene: 7.

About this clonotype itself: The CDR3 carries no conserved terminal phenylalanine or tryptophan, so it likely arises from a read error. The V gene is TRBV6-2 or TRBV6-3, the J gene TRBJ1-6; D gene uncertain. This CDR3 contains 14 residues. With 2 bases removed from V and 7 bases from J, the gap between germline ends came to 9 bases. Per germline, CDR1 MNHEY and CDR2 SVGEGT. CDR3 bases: TGTGCCAGCAGTTACGAGGCAGTAAATTCACCCCTCCACTTA. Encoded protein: CASSYEAVNSPLHL.

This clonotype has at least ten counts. The chain's CDR3 is CASSYSDPGQDYEQYF. The CDR3 nucleotides read TGTGCCAGCAGTTACTCGGACCCGGGACAGGACTACGAGCAGTACTTC. V usage is TRBV6-5 and J usage is TRBJ2-7; 8 bases are a match to TRBD1. Germline V gives CDR1 MNHEY, CDR2 SVGAGI. After removal of 0 bases from V and 3 bases from J, the junction contained 7 bases not matched to a gene. The CDR3 totals 16 residues.

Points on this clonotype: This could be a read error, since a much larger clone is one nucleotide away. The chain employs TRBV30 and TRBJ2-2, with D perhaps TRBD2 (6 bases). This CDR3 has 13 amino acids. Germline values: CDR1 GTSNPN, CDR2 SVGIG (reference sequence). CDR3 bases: TGTGCCCGGAGACGGCGGGGCACCGGGGAGCTGTTTTTT. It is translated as CARRRRGTGELFF.

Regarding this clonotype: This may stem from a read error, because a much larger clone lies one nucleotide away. CDR3 sequence (DNA): TGTGCCAGCAATGAAGAGGATTGGCGGTTCTTC. Encoded protein: CASNEEDWRFF. The genes are TRBV6-1 and TRBJ2-1; D gene unclear. Germline CDR1 is MNHNS and CDR2 is SASEGT. This CDR3 is built from 11 residues.

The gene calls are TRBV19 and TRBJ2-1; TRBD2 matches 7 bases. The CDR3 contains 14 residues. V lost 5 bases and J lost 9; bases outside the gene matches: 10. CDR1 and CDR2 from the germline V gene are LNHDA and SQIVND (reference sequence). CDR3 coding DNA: TGTGCCAGTAGTTCTGGCGGGAGTAGGGCTGAGCAGTTCTTC. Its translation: CASSSGGSRAEQFF.

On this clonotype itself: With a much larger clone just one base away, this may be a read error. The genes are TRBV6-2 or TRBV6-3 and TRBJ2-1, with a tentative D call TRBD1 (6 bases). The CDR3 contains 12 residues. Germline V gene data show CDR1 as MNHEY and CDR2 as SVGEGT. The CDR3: CASSSYRDGQLF. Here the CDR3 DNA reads TGTGCCAGCAGCTCCTACAGGGACGGGCAGCTCTTC.

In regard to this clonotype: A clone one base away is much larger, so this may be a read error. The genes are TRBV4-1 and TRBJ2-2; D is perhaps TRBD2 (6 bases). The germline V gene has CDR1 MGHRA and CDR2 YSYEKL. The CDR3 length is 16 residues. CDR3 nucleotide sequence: TGCGCCAGCAGTCCCCCGGCGGGGACGAACACCGAGGAGCTGTTTTTT. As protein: CASSPPAGTNTEELFF.

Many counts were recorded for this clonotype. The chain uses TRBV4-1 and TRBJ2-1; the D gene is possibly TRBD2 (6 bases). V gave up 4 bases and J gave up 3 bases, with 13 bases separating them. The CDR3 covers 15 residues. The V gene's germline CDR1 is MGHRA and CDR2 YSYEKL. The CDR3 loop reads CASSPGTSFYNEQFF. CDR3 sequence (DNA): TGCGCCAGCAGCCCAGGGACTTCTTTCTACAATGAGCAGTTCTTC.

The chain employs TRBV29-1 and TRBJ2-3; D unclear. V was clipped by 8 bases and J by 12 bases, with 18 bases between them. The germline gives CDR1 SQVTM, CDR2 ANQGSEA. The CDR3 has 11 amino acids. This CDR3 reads CSTPTVEAQYF. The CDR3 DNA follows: TGCAGCACCCCTACCGTCGAAGCTCAGTATTTT.

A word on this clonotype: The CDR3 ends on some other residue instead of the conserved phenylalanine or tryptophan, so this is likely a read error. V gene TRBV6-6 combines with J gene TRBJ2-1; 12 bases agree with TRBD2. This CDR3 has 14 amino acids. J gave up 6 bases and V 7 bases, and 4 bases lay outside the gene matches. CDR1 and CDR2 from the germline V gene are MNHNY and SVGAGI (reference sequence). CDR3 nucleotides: TGTGCCAGCACTGGACTAGCGGGGTTCAATGAGCAGTTCATC. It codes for CASTGLAGFNEQFI.

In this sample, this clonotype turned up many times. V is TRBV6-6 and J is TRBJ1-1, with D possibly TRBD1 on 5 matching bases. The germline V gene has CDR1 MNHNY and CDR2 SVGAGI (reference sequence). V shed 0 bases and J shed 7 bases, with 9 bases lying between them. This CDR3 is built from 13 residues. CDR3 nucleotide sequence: TGTGCCAGCAGTTACTCGAATAGGGGTGAAGCTTTCTTT. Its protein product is CASSYSNRGEAFF.

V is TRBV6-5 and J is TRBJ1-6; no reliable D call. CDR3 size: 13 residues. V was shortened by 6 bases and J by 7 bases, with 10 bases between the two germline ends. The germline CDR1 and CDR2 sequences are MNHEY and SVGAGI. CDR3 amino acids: CASSQNTNSPLHF. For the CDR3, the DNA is TGTGCCAGCAGCCAAAACACGAATTCACCCCTCCACTTT.

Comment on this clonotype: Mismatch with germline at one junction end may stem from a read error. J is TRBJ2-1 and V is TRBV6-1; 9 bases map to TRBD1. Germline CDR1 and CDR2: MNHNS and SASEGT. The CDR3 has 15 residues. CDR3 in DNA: TGTGCTAGCACACCCTGGGGACAGGGCGGAGATGAGCAGTCCTTC. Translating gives CASTPWGQGGDEQSF.

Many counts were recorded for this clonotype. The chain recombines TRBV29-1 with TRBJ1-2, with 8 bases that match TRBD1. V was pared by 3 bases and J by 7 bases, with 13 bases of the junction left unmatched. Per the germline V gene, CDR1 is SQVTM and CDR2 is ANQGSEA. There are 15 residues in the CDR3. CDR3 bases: TGCAGCGTTGAGACAGGGGTCAATTTCCAGGTTGGCTACACCTTC. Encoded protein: CSVETGVNFQVGYTF.